This passage covers 2 T cell receptor beta chains from one sample sequenced in a study of cytotoxic CD8 clonotypes in ibrutinib-treated CLL. Clones were sequenced by immunoSEQ multiplex PCR, and TCRdb holds only the in-frame ones, with some missing. This table holds fewer than 35,000 clones, roughly two thirds found once. The specimen was PBMCs, collected before ibrutinib treatment. The receptors stem from a human donor with chronic lymphocytic leukemia.

V gene TRBV7-7 combines with J gene TRBJ2-3, with D tentatively TRBD1 (5 bases). V was trimmed by 5 bases and J by 1 base, leaving 16 bases between them. This CDR3 region has 16 residues. The germline gives CDR1 SSHAT, CDR2 FNYEAQ (reference sequence). CDR3 protein: CASSRGSGLGTDTQYF. CDR3 in DNA: TGTGCCAGCAGCCGAGGCTCAGGGTTGGGCACAGATACGCAGTATTTT.

The chain employs TRBV15 and TRBJ2-7, with unresolved D. The CDR3 extends over 14 amino acids. Trimming took 0 bases from V and 3 from J, leaving 9 bases between them. CDR1 and CDR2 from the germline V gene are LNHNV and YYDKDF (reference sequence). Here the CDR3 reads CATSRDNGVYEQYF. The CDR3 bases are TGTGCCACCAGCAGAGATAATGGGGTCTACGAGCAGTACTTC.